Below, 14 T cell receptor beta chains from the same sample are listed, as sequenced in a study of beta chain features in type 1 diabetes. Study-wide findings and caveats: Across all four CD4+ subsets, people with type 1 diabetes showed modestly shorter TCRB CDR3s.

Since all of the isolated RNA was reverse transcribed, expressed TCRB transcripts were what got sequenced. Measured with immunoSEQ multiplex PCR; TCRdb has only the in-frame clones, and not every one. The sample includes 300,000 to 350,000 clones, 13% seen only once; the top ten take roughly 0.015%. No cognate antigen is known for these TCRs. What was sequenced was naive CD4+ T cells from blood. The receptors shown here come from a woman in her late teens or twenties with type 1 diabetes.

This clone was seen only a few times. The chain couples TRBV7-9 to TRBJ1-2; D is unclear. The CDR3 consists of 14 residues. V was trimmed by 0 bases and J by 4 bases, leaving 9 bases between them. Germline assignment: CDR1 SEHNR and CDR2 FQNEAQ (reference sequence). CDR3 residues: CASSLAAEAYGYTF. The CDR3 DNA follows: TGTGCCAGCAGCTTAGCGGCGGAAGCCTATGGCTACACCTTC.

V is TRBV6-5 and J is TRBJ2-7; 7 bases agree with TRBD2. The germline V gene has CDR1 MNHEY and CDR2 SVGAGI. This CDR3 comprises 16 residues. J lost 4 bases, V lost 0 bases, and 9 bases had no gene match. In DNA form, the CDR3 reads TGTGCCAGCAGTTACTCTTTGGCGGGAGCGGTATACGAGCAGTACTTC. It is translated as CASSYSLAGAVYEQYF.

The chain links TRBV30 to TRBJ1-1; D possibly corresponds to TRBD1 (5 bases). Germline lookup yields CDR1 GTSNPN and CDR2 SVGIG (reference sequence). The V end was cut by 4 bases, the J end by 4 bases, with 13 bases between. The CDR3 consists of 13 residues. The CDR3 reads CAWTLRGLTEAFF. The CDR3 nucleotides read TGTGCCTGGACTCTAAGGGGCCTCACTGAAGCTTTCTTT.

This clone was seen a handful of times. The chain recombines TRBV7-9 with TRBJ1-1; the D gene is possibly TRBD1 (6 bases). Germline CDR1 reads SEHNR; CDR2 reads FQNEAQ (reference sequence). The CDR3 is 14 amino acids. The V end was cut by 2 bases, the J end by 2 bases, with 9 bases between. CDR3 amino acids: CASSLSQGNTEAFF. The CDR3 region has the DNA TGTGCCAGCAGCTTATCACAGGGAAACACTGAAGCTTTCTTT.

The V gene is TRBV27, the J gene TRBJ2-7; D may be TRBD1 (6 bases). The germline gives CDR1 MNHEY, CDR2 SMNVEV (reference sequence). The V end lost 5 bases, the J end lost 4 bases, and 12 bases lay between the germline ends. The CDR3 totals 13 residues. CDR3 in DNA: TGTGCCAGCAGTCTGATCAGGGGATACGAGCAGTACGTC. It translates to CASSLIRGYEQYV.

V gene TRBV5-1 combines with J gene TRBJ2-6, with D perhaps TRBD2 (5 bases). CDR1 is SGHRS, CDR2 YFSETQ, per germline. The CDR3 sequence is 16 residues long. Trimming left V 2 bases short and J 2 bases short, with 11 bases between. The CDR3 region has the DNA TGCGCCAGCAGCTTCGGGTCTAGCACTGGGGCCAACGTCCTGACTTTC. Encoded protein: CASSFGSSTGANVLTF.

The V gene is TRBV5-1, the J gene TRBJ2-3; 9 nucleotides align to TRBD1. CDR1 is SGHRS and CDR2 is YFSETQ in the germline V gene. The CDR3 runs 17 residues. J gave up 1 base and V 3 bases, and 9 bases lay outside the gene matches. DNA of the CDR3: TGCGCCAGCAGCTCCACCGGGACAGGGTTACGCACAGATACGCAGTATTTT. It yields the protein CASSSTGTGLRTDTQYF.

This chain connects TRBV9 to TRBJ2-3; D uncertain. CDR1 is SGDLS and CDR2 is YYNGEE in the germline V gene. V dropped 2 bases and J dropped 6 bases, with 13 bases sitting between them. The CDR3 runs to 14 residues. As DNA, the CDR3 is TGTGCCAGCAGCGTGCTTTTAGTACAGGATACGCAGTATTTT. Translating gives CASSVLLVQDTQYF.

The chain links TRBV9 to TRBJ1-1, with a weak D call TRBD1 (5 bases). Germline lookup yields CDR1 SGDLS and CDR2 YYNGEE. Trimming cost V 0 bases and J 1 base, with 7 bases left between them. This CDR3 region has 14 residues. CDR3: CASSVGTRNTEAFF. The CDR3 DNA sequence: TGTGCCAGCAGCGTAGGGACACGGAACACTGAAGCTTTCTTT.

This clone was recorded a few times. V usage is TRBV7-9 and J usage is TRBJ1-2; D is unclear. Trimming stripped 0 bases from V and 1 base from J, with 6 bases between. This CDR3 is built from 14 residues. Germline loops: CDR1 SEHNR, CDR2 FQNEAQ (reference sequence). In DNA form, the CDR3 reads TGTGCCAGCAGCTTAGCTCAGATTAACTATGGCTACACCTTC. Residues: CASSLAQINYGYTF.

V usage is TRBV4-1 and J usage is TRBJ2-5; 8 nucleotides align to TRBD2. V lost 0 bases to trimming and J lost 3 bases; unmatched junction nucleotides: 9. The CDR3 has 17 residues. CDR1 MGHRA and CDR2 YSYEKL come from the germline V gene. In nucleotides, the CDR3 is TGCGCCAGCAGCCAAGAATGGGGGCTAGCGGGCAAAGAGACCCAGTACTTC. Protein product: CASSQEWGLAGKETQYF.

This clone was seen a handful of times. The V gene is TRBV7-2, the J gene TRBJ2-1; perhaps TRBD2 as D (6 bases). Germline loops: CDR1 SGHTA, CDR2 FQGNSA. The CDR3 has 15 residues. The V end was cut by 8 bases, the J end by 0 bases, with 14 bases between. CDR3 DNA sequence: TGTGCCAGCGGACGGGTGGAGGGCTCCTACAATGAGCAGTTCTTC. It translates to CASGRVEGSYNEQFF.

The V call is TRBV6-1, the J call TRBJ2-5, with 7 positions matching TRBD2. This CDR3 has 14 residues. Germline loops: CDR1 MNHNS, CDR2 SASEGT. V lost 8 bases, J lost 3 bases, and 9 bases stayed unmatched. The CDR3 loop is CASGKGLAEETQYF. The CDR3 nucleotides are TGTGCCAGCGGTAAGGGGCTAGCGGAAGAGACCCAGTACTTC.

The chain uses TRBV7-9 and TRBJ2-5; D call uncertain. This CDR3 is built from 15 residues. The V end lost 1 base, the J end lost 1 base, and 10 bases lay between the germline ends. Germline assignment: CDR1 SEHNR and CDR2 FQNEAQ (reference sequence). The CDR3 here is CASSLVLAAQETQYF. In DNA form, the CDR3 reads TGTGCCAGCAGCTTAGTTTTGGCGGCCCAAGAGACCCAGTACTTC.